This T cell receptor (beta chain) was retrieved from a study of PD-L1 blockade in urothelial cancer. The table came from immunoSEQ multiplex PCR; TCRdb's copy has only in-frame clones and leaves some out. The sample contains 80,000 to 100,000 clones, about 81% of which appear only once. V dropped 5 bases and J dropped 6; count of bases not matched to a gene: 8. CDR1 is SGHTA, CDR2 FQGNSA, per germline. The CDR3 has 15 amino acids. This clonotype was sampled from a man in his sixties or seventies with urothelial cancer. The chain carries TRBV7-2 and TRBJ1-5; 9 nucleotides agree with TRBD1. Sequenced here: PBMCs, sampled around atezolizumab (anti-PD-L1) treatment. CDR3 DNA sequence: TGTGCCAGCAGCCAAGACAGGGGGAACGGTCAGCCCCAGCATTTT. Its translation: CASSQDRGNGQPQHF.